This TCR beta chain was captured in a study of shared clonotypes between healthy human individuals. The study, taken as a whole, reports: The sole specimen, blood, was sampled, and tissue repertoires likely differ.

Germline V gene data show CDR1 as GTSNPN and CDR2 as SVGIG (reference sequence). The V end lost 0 bases, the J end lost 8 bases, and 13 bases lay between the germline ends. This CDR3 has 14 amino acids. As regards this clone: What it binds is unknown.

Naive CD8 populations comprised CD45RO-negative cells positively selected for CCR7, excluding terminally differentiated effector memory CD45RA+ cells. Within Nashville, Tennessee resided all donors, each a Caucasian adult. Evenly divided among several immunoSEQ plates was the genomic DNA of each subset. The authors loaded roughly 200 ng DNA, 25,000 to 30,000 T cell genomes, into sorted-subset replicate PCRs. The protocol was immunoSEQ multiplex PCR, while the TCRdb copy is restricted to in-frame clones and leaves out a portion. The sample includes around 550,000 clones, roughly 96% of them seen just once.

The receptor's source is a woman aged 25 to 39 in good health. Sequencing used naive CD8+ T cells sorted from blood. J is TRBJ1-4 and V is TRBV30; maybe TRBD1 (5 bases). The CDR3 DNA is TGTGCCTGGAGTGTACTGGGGCGTAACGAAAAACTGTTTTTT. Encoded protein: CAWSVLGRNEKLFF.